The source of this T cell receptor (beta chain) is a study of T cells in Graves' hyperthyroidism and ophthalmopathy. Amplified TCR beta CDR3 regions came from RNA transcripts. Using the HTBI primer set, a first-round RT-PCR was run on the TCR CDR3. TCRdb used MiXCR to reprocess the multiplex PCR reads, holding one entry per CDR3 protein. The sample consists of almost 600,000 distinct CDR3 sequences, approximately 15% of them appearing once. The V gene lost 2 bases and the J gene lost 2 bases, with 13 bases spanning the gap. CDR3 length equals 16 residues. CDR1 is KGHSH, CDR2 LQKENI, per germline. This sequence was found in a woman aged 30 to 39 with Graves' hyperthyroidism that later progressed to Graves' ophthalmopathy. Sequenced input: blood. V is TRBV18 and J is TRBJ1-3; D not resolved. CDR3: CASSPNGPSAGNTIYF. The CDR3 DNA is TGTGCCAGCTCACCAAACGGCCCATCAGCTGGAAACACCATATATTTT.